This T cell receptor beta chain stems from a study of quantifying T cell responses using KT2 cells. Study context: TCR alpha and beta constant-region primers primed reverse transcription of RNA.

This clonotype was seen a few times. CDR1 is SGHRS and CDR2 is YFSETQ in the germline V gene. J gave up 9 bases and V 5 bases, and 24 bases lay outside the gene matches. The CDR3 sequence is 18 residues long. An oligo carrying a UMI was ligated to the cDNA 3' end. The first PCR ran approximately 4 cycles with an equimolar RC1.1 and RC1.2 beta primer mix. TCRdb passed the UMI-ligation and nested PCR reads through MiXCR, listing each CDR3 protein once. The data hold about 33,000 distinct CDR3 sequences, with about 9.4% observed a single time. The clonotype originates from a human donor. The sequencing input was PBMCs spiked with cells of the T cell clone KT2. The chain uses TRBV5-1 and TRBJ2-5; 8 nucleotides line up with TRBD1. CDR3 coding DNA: TGCGCCAGCAGTCCGAGCCCGTCGGGGCAGGGGGCCCCGTCGCCCCAGTACTTC. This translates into CASSPSPSGQGAPSPQYF.